These 10 T cell receptor beta chains share one sample of origin, sequenced in a study of blood T cell repertoires in COVID-19 (dated by TCRdb to about 2020). Library creation used the immunoSEQ multiplex PCR assay. Drawn from immuneACCESS, this table holds only the in-frame rearrangements with V and J called that TCRdb kept. Clones are partly lost; checked studies trace under half to an unresolved V gene and leave the rest unexplained. The sample table contains under 85,000 clones; only one count was recorded for 80% to 90% of them. Jointly, the top ten make up approximately 15% of the sample. The specimen sequenced was peripheral blood. These receptor sequences come from a man in his sixties or seventies with active or convalescent COVID-19.

This chain links TRBV10-3 with TRBJ2-7; possible D gene TRBD1, 6 bases. From germline, CDR1 is ENHRY and CDR2 SYGVKD. The ends were cut back, 5 bases at V and 1 base at J, with 15 bases in the middle. The CDR3 runs 15 residues. Here the CDR3 reads CAISPGSGQSYEQYF. The CDR3 DNA is TGTGCCATCAGTCCAGGAAGTGGACAGTCCTACGAGCAGTACTTC.

This clone appeared once. The V and J genes are TRBV12-3 or TRBV12-4 and TRBJ2-7, with D possibly being TRBD1 (6 bases). V was shortened by 6 bases and J by 5 bases, with 14 bases between the two germline ends. The CDR3 runs to 13 residues. CDR3 region: CASSGDIYNEQYF. CDR3 nucleotides: TGTGCCAGCAGCGGGGACATCTACAACGAGCAGTACTTC.

The chain carries TRBV28 and TRBJ2-7, with TRBD1 matching 11 bases. V was clipped by 5 bases and J by 3 bases; unmatched bases: 6. This CDR3 has 15 residues. Germline assignment: CDR1 MDHEN and CDR2 SYDVKM. CDR3 protein: CASSPSGTGGYEQYF. The CDR3 DNA follows: TGTGCCAGCAGTCCGTCCGGGACAGGGGGCTACGAGCAGTACTTC.

The chain joins TRBV18 to TRBJ2-7; perhaps TRBD1 as D (5 bases). The germline V gene encodes CDR1 KGHSH and CDR2 LQKENI. Trimming took off 2 bases at V and 4 bases at J, with 12 bases between the two ends. CDR3 length equals 14 residues. CDR3 nucleotide sequence: TGTGCCAGCTCACCAACTGGGGCTAGATACGAGCAGTACTTC. Protein product: CASSPTGARYEQYF.

The chain couples TRBV7-9 to TRBJ1-5, with D possibly matching TRBD1 (6 bases). Between the trimmed V and J ends, which lost 1 base and 5 bases, there was a span of 6 bases. Germline assignment: CDR1 SEHNR and CDR2 FQNEAQ (reference sequence). The CDR3 totals 13 residues. CDR3 residues: CASSLEGDQPQHF. CDR3 nucleotide sequence: TGTGCCAGCAGCTTAGAGGGGGATCAGCCCCAGCATTTT.

V gene TRBV4-2 combines with J gene TRBJ2-1, with 11 nucleotides matching TRBD2. The CDR3 loop spans 16 amino acids. CDR1 is LGHNA and CDR2 is YNFKEQ in the germline V gene. Unmatched junction bases numbered 9, after V lost 1 base and J lost 10 bases. CDR3 residues: CASSQGSLAGGGEQFF. CDR3 in DNA: TGTGCCAGCAGCCAAGGTAGCCTAGCGGGAGGTGGCGAGCAGTTCTTC.

The chain combines TRBV4-1 with TRBJ2-7, with 10 nucleotides matching TRBD1. With V trimmed by 1 base and J by 5 bases, 5 bases remained unmatched. CDR1 is MGHRA and CDR2 is YSYEKL in the germline V gene. CDR3 size: 15 residues. The CDR3, as DNA: TGCGCCAGCAGCCAAGCCCGGGACAGGGGCCACGAGCAGTACTTC. Its translation is CASSQARDRGHEQYF.

This chain connects TRBV9 to TRBJ2-2; 10 nucleotides agree with TRBD1. Trimming cost V 4 bases and J 4 bases; bases outside gene matches: 4. The germline V gene encodes CDR1 SGDLS and CDR2 YYNGEE. CDR3 length: 15 amino acids. The CDR3 reads CASSSWTGGTGELFF. The CDR3 DNA is TGTGCCAGCAGCTCCTGGACAGGGGGCACCGGGGAGCTGTTTTTT.

The chain recombines TRBV6-5 with TRBJ1-1; D is uncertain. This CDR3 has 12 residues. Per germline, CDR1 MNHEY and CDR2 SVGAGI. Trimming removed 9 bases at V and 7 bases at J, with 15 bases between. CDR3 sequence (DNA): TGTGCCAGTGGCCGGTTGAAGCGTGAAGCTTTCTTT. Its translation is CASGRLKREAFF.

The chain combines TRBV18 with TRBJ2-1; D may be TRBD2 (5 bases). Germline values: CDR1 KGHSH, CDR2 LQKENI. V lost 3 bases, J lost 10 bases, and 16 bases lay in between. This CDR3 is 14 amino acids long. For the CDR3, the DNA is TGTGCCAGCTCACCCCCTGCGGGCTGGGGAGAGCAGTTCTTC. Amino acids: CASSPPAGWGEQFF.